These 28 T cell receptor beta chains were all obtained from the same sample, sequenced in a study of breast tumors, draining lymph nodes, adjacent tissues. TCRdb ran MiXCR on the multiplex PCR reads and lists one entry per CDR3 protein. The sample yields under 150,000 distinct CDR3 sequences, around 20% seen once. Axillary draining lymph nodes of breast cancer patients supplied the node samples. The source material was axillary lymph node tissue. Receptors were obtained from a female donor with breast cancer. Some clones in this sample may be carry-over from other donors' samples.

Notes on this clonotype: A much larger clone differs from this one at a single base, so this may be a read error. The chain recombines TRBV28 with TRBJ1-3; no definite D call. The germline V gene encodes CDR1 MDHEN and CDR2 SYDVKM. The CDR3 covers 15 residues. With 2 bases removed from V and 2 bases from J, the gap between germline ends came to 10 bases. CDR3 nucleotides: TGTGCCAGCAGTTTAAAATTGTTTCCTGGAAACACCATATATTTT. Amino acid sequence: CASSLKLFPGNTIYF.

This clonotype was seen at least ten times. CDR3 amino acids: CASSPGRVTDTQYF. The CDR3 region has the DNA TGCGCCAGCAGCCCCGGACGGGTCACAGATACGCAGTATTTT. The chain has TRBV5-1 and TRBJ2-3; unclear D gene. The CDR3 is made up of 14 amino acids. The ends were cut back, 4 bases at V and 2 bases at J, with 11 bases in the middle. The germline V gene encodes CDR1 SGHRS and CDR2 YFSETQ.

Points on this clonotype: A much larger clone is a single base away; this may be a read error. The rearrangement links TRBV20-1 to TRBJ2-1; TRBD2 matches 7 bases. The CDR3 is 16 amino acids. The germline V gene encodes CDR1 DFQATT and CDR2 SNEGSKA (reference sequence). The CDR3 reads CSATGRLAASYDEQFF. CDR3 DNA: TGCAGTGCTACCGGGCGGCTAGCGGCCTCCTACGATGAGCAGTTCTTC.

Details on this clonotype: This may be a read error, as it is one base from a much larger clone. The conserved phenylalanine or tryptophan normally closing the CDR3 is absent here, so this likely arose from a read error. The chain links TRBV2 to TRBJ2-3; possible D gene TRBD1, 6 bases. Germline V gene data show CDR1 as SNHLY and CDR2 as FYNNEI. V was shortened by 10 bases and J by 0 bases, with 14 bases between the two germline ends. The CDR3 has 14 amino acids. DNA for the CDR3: TGTGCCACCCAGGCAGGGACAAGCACAGATACGCAGTATTTA. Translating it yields CATQAGTSTDTQYL.

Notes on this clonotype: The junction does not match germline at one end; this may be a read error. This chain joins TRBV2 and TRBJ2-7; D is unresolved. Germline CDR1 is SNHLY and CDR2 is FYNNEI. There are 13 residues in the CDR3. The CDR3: CVSSSRPVGGQYF. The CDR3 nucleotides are TGTGTCAGCAGCTCACGACCTGTAGGCGGGCAGTACTTC. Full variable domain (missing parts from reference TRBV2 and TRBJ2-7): EPEVTQTPSHQVTQMGQEVILRCVPISNHLYFYWYRQILGQKVEFLVSFYNNEISEKSEIFDDQFSVERPDGSNFTLKIRSTKLEDSAMYFCVSSSRPVGGQYFGPGTRLTVT.

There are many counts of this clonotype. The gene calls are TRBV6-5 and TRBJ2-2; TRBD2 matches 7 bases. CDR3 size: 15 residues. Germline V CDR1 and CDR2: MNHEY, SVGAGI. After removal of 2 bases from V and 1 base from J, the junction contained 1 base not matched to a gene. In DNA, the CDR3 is TGTGCCAGCAGTTACAGGACTAGGAACACCGGGGAGCTGTTTTTT. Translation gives CASSYRTRNTGELFF.

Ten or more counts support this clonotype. CDR3: CASSETSGGPTDTQYF. CDR3 sequence (DNA): TGTGCCAGCAGCGAGACTAGCGGGGGGCCCACAGATACGCAGTATTTT. The chain uses TRBV2 and TRBJ2-3; 13 nucleotides agree with TRBD2. Trimming at V came to 6 bases and at J to 2 bases, leaving 5 bases not matched to a gene. This CDR3 is built from 16 residues. From germline, CDR1 is SNHLY and CDR2 FYNNEI.

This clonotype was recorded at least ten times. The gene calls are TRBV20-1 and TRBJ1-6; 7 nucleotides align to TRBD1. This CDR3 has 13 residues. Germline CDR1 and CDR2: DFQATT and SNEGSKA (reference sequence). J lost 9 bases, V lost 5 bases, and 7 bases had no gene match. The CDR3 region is CSAPRRGASPLHF. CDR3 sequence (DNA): TGCAGTGCTCCCCGCAGGGGGGCTTCACCCCTCCACTTT.

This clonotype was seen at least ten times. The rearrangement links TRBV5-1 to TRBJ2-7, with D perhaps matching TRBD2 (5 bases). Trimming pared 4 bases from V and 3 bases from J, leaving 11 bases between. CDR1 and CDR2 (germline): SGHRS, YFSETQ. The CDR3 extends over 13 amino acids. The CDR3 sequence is CASSPGVDYEQYF. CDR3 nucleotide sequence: TGCGCCAGCAGCCCCGGGGTAGACTACGAGCAGTACTTC.

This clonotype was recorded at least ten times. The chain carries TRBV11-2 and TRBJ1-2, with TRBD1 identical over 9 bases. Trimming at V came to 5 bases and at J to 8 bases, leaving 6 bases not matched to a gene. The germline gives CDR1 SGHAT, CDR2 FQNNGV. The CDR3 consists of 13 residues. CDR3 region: CASSKPGTGGYTF. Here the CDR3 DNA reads TGTGCCAGCAGCAAGCCCGGGACAGGGGGCTACACCTTC.

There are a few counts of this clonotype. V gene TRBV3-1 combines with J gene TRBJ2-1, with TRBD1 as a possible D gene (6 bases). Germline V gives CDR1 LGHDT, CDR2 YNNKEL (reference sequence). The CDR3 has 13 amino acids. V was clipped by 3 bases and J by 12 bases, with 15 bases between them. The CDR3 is CASSQGARRRQFF. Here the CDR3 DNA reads TGTGCCAGCAGCCAGGGGGCCCGACGGCGGCAGTTCTTC.

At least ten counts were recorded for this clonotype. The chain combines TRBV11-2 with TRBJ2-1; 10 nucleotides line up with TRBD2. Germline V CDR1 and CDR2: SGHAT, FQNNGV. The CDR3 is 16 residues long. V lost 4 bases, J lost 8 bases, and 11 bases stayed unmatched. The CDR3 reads CASSSLGASGSDEQFF. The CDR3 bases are TGTGCCAGCAGCTCCCTGGGGGCTAGCGGGAGCGATGAGCAGTTCTTC.

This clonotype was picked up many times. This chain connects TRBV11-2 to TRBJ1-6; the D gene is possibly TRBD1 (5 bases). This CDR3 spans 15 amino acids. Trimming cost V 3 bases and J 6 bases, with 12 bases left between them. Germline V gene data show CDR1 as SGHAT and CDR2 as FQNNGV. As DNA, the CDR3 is TGTGCCAGCAGCTTTTTTGCGCAGGGTAATTCACCCCTCCACTTT. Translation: CASSFFAQGNSPLHF.

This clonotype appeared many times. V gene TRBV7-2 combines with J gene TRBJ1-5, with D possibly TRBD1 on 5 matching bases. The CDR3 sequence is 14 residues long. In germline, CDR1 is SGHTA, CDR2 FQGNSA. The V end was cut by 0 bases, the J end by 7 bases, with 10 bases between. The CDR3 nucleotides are TGTGCCAGCAGCTTAGCAGGGGTCGGGCAGCCCCAGCATTTT. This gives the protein CASSLAGVGQPQHF.

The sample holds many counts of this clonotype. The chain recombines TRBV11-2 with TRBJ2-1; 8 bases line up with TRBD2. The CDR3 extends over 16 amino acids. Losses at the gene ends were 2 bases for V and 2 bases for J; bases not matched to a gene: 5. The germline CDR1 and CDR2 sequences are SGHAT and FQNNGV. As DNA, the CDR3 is TGTGCCAGCAGCTTACGGCAGCGGGAGACCTACAATGAGCAGTTCTTC. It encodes CASSLRQRETYNEQFF.

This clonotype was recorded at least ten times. CDR3: CASSPTGGEETQYF. CDR3 nucleotides: TGCGCCAGCAGCCCTACAGGGGGGGAAGAGACCCAGTACTTC. The chain couples TRBV5-1 to TRBJ2-5; a weak D match, TRBD1 (8 bases). The germline gives CDR1 SGHRS, CDR2 YFSETQ. This CDR3 contains 14 residues. Trimming removed 4 bases at V and 3 bases at J, with 13 bases between.

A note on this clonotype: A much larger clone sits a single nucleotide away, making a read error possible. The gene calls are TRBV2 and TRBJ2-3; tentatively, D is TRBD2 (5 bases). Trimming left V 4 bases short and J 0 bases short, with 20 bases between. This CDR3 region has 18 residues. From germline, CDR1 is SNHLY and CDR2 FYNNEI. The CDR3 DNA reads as TGTGCCAGCAGTGCGATCCCGGGAAAAAGAGCTAGCACAGATACGCAGTATTTT. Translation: CASSAIPGKRASTDTQYF.

CDR3 amino acids: CASSQIAGGVNTGELFF. As DNA, the CDR3 is TGTGCCAGCAGCCAAATAGCGGGGGGAGTCAACACCGGGGAGCTGTTTTTT. V usage is TRBV3-1 and J usage is TRBJ2-2, with TRBD2 matching over 10 bases. The germline gives CDR1 LGHDT, CDR2 YNNKEL (reference sequence). V shed 2 bases and J 2 bases; nucleotides not matched to a gene: 5. The CDR3 runs to 17 residues.

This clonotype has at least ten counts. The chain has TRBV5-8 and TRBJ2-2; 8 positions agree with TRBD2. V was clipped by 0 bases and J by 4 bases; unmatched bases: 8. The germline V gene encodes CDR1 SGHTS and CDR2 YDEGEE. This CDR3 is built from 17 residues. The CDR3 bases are TGTGCCAGCAGCTTGGCACCGGGACTAGGAGGCACCGGGGAGCTGTTTTTT. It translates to CASSLAPGLGGTGELFF.

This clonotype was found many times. CDR3 DNA: TGTGCCAGTAGTATCTGGGGGGAATATAATGAGCAGTTCTTC. Translated: CASSIWGEYNEQFF. This chain connects TRBV19 to TRBJ2-1; tentative D call: TRBD2 (6 bases). The V gene's germline CDR1 is LNHDA and CDR2 SQIVND (reference sequence). Trimming left V 3 bases short and J 7 bases short, with 13 bases between. CDR3 length: 14 residues.

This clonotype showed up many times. Here the CDR3 reads CASSLSGTGGLETQYF. The CDR3 coding sequence is TGCGCCAGCAGCCTATCCGGGACAGGGGGGTTGGAGACCCAGTACTTC. The chain combines TRBV4-1 with TRBJ2-5; TRBD1 agrees at 11 bases. The germline V gene encodes CDR1 MGHRA and CDR2 YSYEKL. V was clipped by 4 bases and J by 5 bases; unmatched bases: 9. The CDR3 runs 16 residues.

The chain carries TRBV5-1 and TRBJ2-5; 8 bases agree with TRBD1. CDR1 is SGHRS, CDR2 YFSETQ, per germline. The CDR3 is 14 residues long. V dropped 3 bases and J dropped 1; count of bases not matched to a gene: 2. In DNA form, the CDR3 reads TGCGCCAGCAGCTCTGGGACAGGCCAAGAGACCCAGTACTTC. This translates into CASSSGTGQETQYF.

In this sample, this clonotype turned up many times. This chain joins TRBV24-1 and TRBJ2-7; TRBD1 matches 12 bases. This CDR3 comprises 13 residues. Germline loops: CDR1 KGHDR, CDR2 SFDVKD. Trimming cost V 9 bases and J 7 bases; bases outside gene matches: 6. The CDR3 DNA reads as TGTGCCACCCCCGGGACAGGGGGCACGGAGCAGTACTTC. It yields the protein CATPGTGGTEQYF.

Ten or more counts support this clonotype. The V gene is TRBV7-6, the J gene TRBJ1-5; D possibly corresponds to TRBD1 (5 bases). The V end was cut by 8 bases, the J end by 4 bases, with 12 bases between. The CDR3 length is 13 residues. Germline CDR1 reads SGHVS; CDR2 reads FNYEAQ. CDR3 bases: TGTGCCAGCTCCCGGGACGGGAATCAGCCCCAGCATTTT. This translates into CASSRDGNQPQHF.

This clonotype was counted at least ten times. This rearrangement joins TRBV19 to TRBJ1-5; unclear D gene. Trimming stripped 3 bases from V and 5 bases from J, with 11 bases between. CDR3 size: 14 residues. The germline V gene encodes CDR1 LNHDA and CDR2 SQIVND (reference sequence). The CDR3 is CASSISRTDQPQHF. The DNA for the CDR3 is TGTGCCAGTAGTATTTCGCGGACCGATCAGCCCCAGCATTTT. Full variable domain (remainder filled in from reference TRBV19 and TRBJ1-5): DGGITQSPKYLFRKEGQNVTLSCEQNLNHDAMYWYRQDPGQGLRLIYYSQIVNDFQKGDIAEGYSVSREKKESFPLTVTSAQKNPTAFYLCASSISRTDQPQHFGDGTRLSIL.

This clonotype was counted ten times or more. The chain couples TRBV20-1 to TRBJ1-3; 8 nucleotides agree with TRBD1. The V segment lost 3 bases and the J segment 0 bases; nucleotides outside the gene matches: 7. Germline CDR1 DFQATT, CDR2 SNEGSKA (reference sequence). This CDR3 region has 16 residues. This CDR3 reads CSARTGALTSGNTIYF. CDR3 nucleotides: TGCAGTGCTAGGACAGGGGCCCTAACCTCTGGAAACACCATATATTTT.

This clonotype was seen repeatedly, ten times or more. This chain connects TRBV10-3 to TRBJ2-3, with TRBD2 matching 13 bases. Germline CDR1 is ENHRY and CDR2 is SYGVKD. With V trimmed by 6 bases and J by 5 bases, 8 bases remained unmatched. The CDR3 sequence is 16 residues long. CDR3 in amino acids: CAIRSTSGRLRDTQYF. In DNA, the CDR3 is TGTGCCATCAGATCGACTAGCGGGAGGTTAAGAGATACGCAGTATTTT.

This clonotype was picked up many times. For the CDR3, the DNA is TGTGCCAGCAGCACAGACAGGGTGGTGCAGTACTTC. Translated: CASSTDRVVQYF. V gene TRBV5-5 combines with J gene TRBJ2-7; the match to TRBD1 covers 7 bases. The CDR3 has 12 amino acids. The germline CDR1 and CDR2 sequences are SGHKS and YYEKEE (reference sequence). Germline trimming cut 4 bases from V and 9 bases from J; bases unmatched to any gene: 7.